Shown below are 30 T cell receptor beta chains from a single sample sequenced in a study of response to subunit inactivated influenza vaccine. TCRdb processed the RT-PCR reads anew with MiXCR; each CDR3 protein has one entry. The sample carries approximately 500,000 distinct CDR3 sequences, about 15% recorded once. Sample: PBMCs from blood, taken about 12 days after vaccination. The receptors were gathered from a man aged 45-65 years who received an inactivated influenza vaccine.

The chain is built from TRBV4-3 and TRBJ2-6; 7 bases map to TRBD1. Germline CDR1 and CDR2: LGHNA and YSLEER. The trim removed 4 bases at V and 2 bases at J, leaving 2 bases unmatched. This CDR3 is built from 15 residues. This CDR3 reads CASSRGGAGANVLTF. The DNA of the CDR3 is TGCGCCAGCAGCCGAGGGGGCGCTGGGGCCAACGTCCTGACTTTC.

This clonotype appeared a few times. The chain has TRBV20-1 and TRBJ1-2; 7 bases map to TRBD1. This CDR3 is 15 amino acids long. CDR1 is DFQATT and CDR2 is SNEGSKA in the germline V gene (reference sequence). J lost 4 bases, V lost 5 bases, and 13 bases had no gene match. The CDR3 bases are TGCAGTGCTTCCCGGCCCCGACAGGGAGCCTATGGCTACACCTTC. It yields the protein CSASRPRQGAYGYTF.

CDR3 bases: TGCAGCGTTGTCGGGGGGTCTGGGGCCAACGTCCTGACTTTC. It is translated as CSVVGGSGANVLTF. This rearrangement joins TRBV29-1 to TRBJ2-6, with 7 bases aligning to TRBD2. The CDR3 is 14 residues long. Looked up from germline, CDR1 is SQVTM and CDR2 is ANQGSEA. The V segment lost 4 bases and the J segment 1 base; nucleotides outside the gene matches: 1.

The chain couples TRBV9 to TRBJ2-5; D perhaps matches TRBD1 (7 bases). Germline CDR1 SGDLS, CDR2 YYNGEE. Trimming removed 4 bases from V and 1 base from J, with 23 bases in between. The CDR3 length is 18 residues. CDR3 region: CASSPGVALRGVQETQYF. The CDR3 DNA is TGTGCCAGCAGCCCCGGTGTGGCGCTCAGGGGGGTCCAAGAGACCCAGTACTTC. Drawing the rest from reference TRBV9 and TRBJ2-5, the complete variable domain is DSGVTQTPKHLITATGQRVTLRCSPRSGDLSVYWYQQSLDQGLQFLIQYYNGEERAKGNILERFSAQQFPDLHSELNLSSLELGDSALYFCASSPGVALRGVQETQYFGPGTRLLVL.

V and J are TRBV20-1 and TRBJ2-7; D gene uncertain. Looked up from germline, CDR1 is DFQATT and CDR2 is SNEGSKA (reference sequence). V was clipped by 2 bases and J by 0 bases, with 11 bases between them. This CDR3 comprises 14 residues. The CDR3 spells CSARPIRSSYEQYF. The CDR3 bases are TGCAGTGCTAGACCAATTAGGAGCTCCTACGAGCAGTACTTC.

This chain links TRBV4-3 with TRBJ2-7; D not resolved. The CDR3 has 15 residues. CDR1 LGHNA and CDR2 YSLEER come from the germline V gene. The V and J ends lost 0 bases and 3 bases respectively, with 12 bases between them. Written as DNA, the CDR3 is TGCGCCAGCAGCCAAGAGCTAGGGCCGCACTACGAGCAGTACTTC. Translated: CASSQELGPHYEQYF.

The J gene is TRBJ2-5, the V gene TRBV6-5; possibly TRBD2 for D (5 bases). Trimming removed 3 bases from V and 8 bases from J, with 16 bases in between. Germline CDR1 MNHEY, CDR2 SVGAGI. The length of the CDR3 is 14 residues. CDR3 DNA sequence: TGTGCCAGCAGTTATTGGACTGGTCCCGGAACCCAGTACTTC. Residues: CASSYWTGPGTQYF.

The chain combines TRBV7-2 with TRBJ2-3; 14 bases map to TRBD2. V lost 1 base and J lost 7; bases outside the gene matches: 4. Germline V gene data show CDR1 as SGHTA and CDR2 as FQGNSA. The CDR3 runs 16 residues. DNA for the CDR3: TGTGCCAGCAGCTTAGAAGGGACTAGCGGGGGTTATACGCAGTATTTT. It codes for CASSLEGTSGGYTQYF.

This clonotype was observed a few times. The J gene is TRBJ2-7, the V gene TRBV11-2; no definite D call. Germline lookup yields CDR1 SGHAT and CDR2 FQNNGV. Trimming left V 5 bases short and J 3 bases short, with 17 bases between. CDR3 size: 15 residues. CDR3 protein: CASSVGSAGFYEQYF. CDR3 DNA sequence: TGTGCCAGCAGCGTAGGCAGCGCTGGGTTCTACGAGCAGTACTTC.

This clonotype was counted ten times or more. The chain has TRBV25-1 and TRBJ2-7, with D tentatively TRBD1 or TRBD2 (5 bases each). The CDR3 sequence is 11 residues long. Looked up from germline, CDR1 is MGHDK and CDR2 is SYGVNS. Trimming pared 8 bases from V and 4 bases from J, leaving 9 bases between. The CDR3 protein is CASRDPYEQYF. The CDR3 bases are TGTGCCAGCCGGGACCCATACGAGCAGTACTTC.

The V gene is TRBV7-2, the J gene TRBJ2-6; maybe TRBD1 (5 bases). Trimming removed 5 bases at V and 0 bases at J, with 11 bases between. This CDR3 has 16 residues. Per germline, CDR1 SGHTA and CDR2 FQGNSA. This chain's CDR3 is CASSGRQSSGANVLTF. For the CDR3, the DNA is TGTGCCAGCAGCGGCCGACAGAGCTCTGGGGCCAACGTCCTGACTTTC.

This clonotype was seen at least ten times. The chain combines TRBV6-2 or TRBV6-3 with TRBJ2-3; the D gene is possibly TRBD2 (7 bases). With 2 bases removed from V and 3 bases from J, the gap between germline ends came to 12 bases. Germline V gives CDR1 MNHEY, CDR2 SVGEGT. The CDR3 has 15 amino acids. The CDR3 DNA reads as TGTGCCAGCAGTTACGTGGGGGGGGCGACAGATACGCAGTATTTT. Protein: CASSYVGGATDTQYF.

The CDR3 region has the DNA TGTGCCAGCTCACCAGGGGCCCCGGATTTGCAGCATTTT. It encodes CASSPGAPDLQHF. The chain has TRBV18 and TRBJ1-5; possible D gene TRBD1, 5 bases. This CDR3 comprises 13 residues. Germline V gene sequence: CDR1 KGHSH, CDR2 LQKENI. Trimming took off 2 bases at V and 13 bases at J, with 15 bases between the two ends.

In this sample, this clonotype turned up a few times. The rearrangement links TRBV7-9 to TRBJ2-5, with D perhaps matching TRBD1 or TRBD2 (5 bases each). CDR3 length: 16 amino acids. CDR1 and CDR2 (germline): SEHNR, FQNEAQ (reference sequence). The ends were cut back, 2 bases at V and 3 bases at J, with 16 bases in the middle. The CDR3 is CASSLTREHFKETQYF. In nucleotides, the CDR3 is TGTGCCAGCAGCTTAACCAGGGAGCACTTTAAAGAGACCCAGTACTTC.

Comments on this clonotype: The germline gene is not matched at one end of the junction; a read error may be the cause. The chain links TRBV10-3 to TRBJ2-1; 7 bases are shared with TRBD2. The V gene's germline CDR1 is ENHRY and CDR2 SYGVKD. The CDR3 consists of 14 residues. The CDR3 here is CAIRPPTSVNEEFF. Here the CDR3 DNA reads TGCGCCATCAGACCCCCCACTAGCGTGAATGAGGAGTTCTTC.

This clonotype was picked up many times. V usage is TRBV10-3 and J usage is TRBJ2-2, with D unclear. The CDR3 runs to 13 residues. The germline gives CDR1 ENHRY, CDR2 SYGVKD. V shed 5 bases and J shed 8 bases, with 12 bases lying between them. CDR3 in DNA: TGTGCCATCAGTCCCCCTCAGCGTGGGGAGCTGTTTTTT. Amino acid sequence: CAISPPQRGELFF.

This sequence joins TRBV6-2 or TRBV6-3 and TRBJ1-5; D remains ambiguous. Germline CDR1 and CDR2: MNHEY and SVGEGT. V lost 1 base to trimming and J lost 6 bases, with 4 bases between them. The CDR3 is made up of 12 amino acids. The CDR3 loop reads CASSYLSQPQHF. For the CDR3, the DNA is TGTGCCAGCAGTTACTTGAGTCAGCCCCAGCATTTT.

This clonotype showed up just a few times. The chain links TRBV2 to TRBJ2-2, with D perhaps matching TRBD2 (6 bases). CDR3 length: 15 residues. V shed 4 bases and J shed 0 bases, with 9 bases lying between them. Germline V gene data show CDR1 as SNHLY and CDR2 as FYNNEI. The CDR3: CASSGVAANTGELFF. The CDR3 DNA reads TGTGCCAGCAGTGGGGTAGCGGCGAACACCGGGGAGCTGTTTTTT.

This clonotype was found many times. V and J are TRBV11-3 and TRBJ2-3; TRBD2 is a possible D gene (5 bases). From germline, CDR1 is SGHNT and CDR2 YENEEA. V was pared by 3 bases and J by 4 bases, with 14 bases between. The CDR3 spans 15 residues. In nucleotides, the CDR3 is TGTGCCAGCAGCTTTACCCCCGGGGATGCAGATACGCAGTATTTT. Its protein product is CASSFTPGDADTQYF.

This clonotype was counted a few times. The chain employs TRBV20-1 and TRBJ2-7; TRBD2 aligns across 7 bases. The CDR3 spans 12 residues. V lost 6 bases, J lost 6 bases, and 8 bases stayed unmatched. CDR1 DFQATT and CDR2 SNEGSKA come from the germline V gene (reference sequence). CDR3 sequence reads: CSAEGGRVEQYF. The CDR3 bases are TGCAGTGCCGAGGGTGGGAGGGTCGAGCAGTACTTC.

This clonotype was seen a few times. The chain is built from TRBV6-1 and TRBJ1-5; 9 bases align to TRBD1. The CDR3 is made up of 16 amino acids. The junction had 6 bases not matched to a gene; V was cut back by 6 bases and J by 0 bases. Per germline, CDR1 MNHNS and CDR2 SASEGT. CDR3 sequence (DNA): TGTGCCAGCAGGGACAACAGGGGGCTTAGCAATCAGCCCCAGCATTTT. Translated, it gives CASRDNRGLSNQPQHF.

The chain carries TRBV7-9 and TRBJ2-2; D unclear. CDR3 size: 14 residues. Germline V CDR1 and CDR2: SEHNR, FQNEAQ (reference sequence). V gave up 0 bases and J gave up 7 bases, with 9 bases separating them. The CDR3 region is CASSLATPVGELFF. In nucleotides, the CDR3 is TGTGCCAGCAGCTTAGCGACTCCAGTCGGGGAGCTGTTTTTT.

The gene calls are TRBV5-1 and TRBJ2-3, with 8 bases that match TRBD1. Trimming at V came to 4 bases and at J to 3 bases, leaving 7 bases not matched to a gene. CDR3 length equals 15 residues. Per the germline V gene, CDR1 is SGHRS and CDR2 is YFSETQ. In DNA, the CDR3 is TGCGCCAGCAGCCAGGACAGGGCCGCAACAGATACGCAGTATTTT. Translation: CASSQDRAATDTQYF.

This clonotype came up a few times. The genes are TRBV10-3 and TRBJ2-7; the match to TRBD2 covers 8 bases. This CDR3 comprises 14 residues. Trimming at V came to 10 bases and at J to 2 bases, leaving 10 bases not matched to a gene. The V gene's germline CDR1 is ENHRY and CDR2 SYGVKD. CDR3 sequence: CATNTARGAYEQYF. The DNA of the CDR3 is TGTGCCACAAATACGGCGCGGGGGGCCTACGAGCAGTACTTC.

Only a few counts were recorded for this clonotype. The V call is TRBV25-1, the J call TRBJ2-1, with D possibly matching TRBD2 (7 bases). This CDR3 has 14 residues. Per the germline V gene, CDR1 is MGHDK and CDR2 is SYGVNS. Trimming removed 4 bases at V and 6 bases at J, with 13 bases between. The CDR3 protein is CASSARGAINEQFF. The CDR3 coding sequence is TGTGCCAGCAGTGCCCGGGGGGCCATCAATGAGCAGTTCTTC.

The chain combines TRBV5-1 with TRBJ1-6; no clear D gene. Trimming took 0 bases from V and 11 from J, leaving 15 bases between them. This CDR3 has 15 amino acids. Germline CDR1 is SGHRS and CDR2 is YFSETQ. CDR3 in DNA: TGCGCCAGCAGCTTGGCGGGCGGTGAAAGGGCACCCCTCCACTTT. This sequence encodes CASSLAGGERAPLHF.

This clonotype was detected only a few times. This chain connects TRBV9 to TRBJ2-2, with 10 nucleotides matching TRBD1. Trimming took 3 bases from V and 4 from J; bases not matched to a gene: 6. Germline assignment: CDR1 SGDLS and CDR2 YYNGEE. This CDR3 region has 16 residues. The chain's CDR3 is CASSGYRTGGTGELFF. The CDR3 DNA is TGTGCCAGCAGCGGCTACAGGACAGGGGGCACCGGGGAGCTGTTTTTT.

The chain joins TRBV27 to TRBJ2-7, with unresolved D. Germline CDR1 reads MNHEY; CDR2 reads SMNVEV (reference sequence). CDR3 length equals 13 residues. Trimming removed 0 bases at V and 5 bases at J, with 8 bases between. For the CDR3, the DNA is TGTGCCAGCAGTTTATCCCCGCTAGACGAGCAGTACTTC. Amino acid sequence: CASSLSPLDEQYF.

This clonotype appeared many times. The chain uses TRBV5-1 and TRBJ1-1; no definite D call. V lost 4 bases and J 4 bases, leaving 11 bases between the germline ends. The CDR3 is made up of 13 amino acids. Germline assignment: CDR1 SGHRS and CDR2 YFSETQ. CDR3 sequence reads: CASSPRGPTEAFF. CDR3 coding DNA: TGCGCCAGCAGCCCGCGGGGTCCCACTGAAGCTTTCTTT.

In its sample, this clonotype was seen many times. The CDR3 DNA follows: TGCAGTGCTAGTAAAGACAGGATGAACACTGAAGCTTTCTTT. Protein sequence: CSASKDRMNTEAFF. The chain has TRBV20-1 and TRBJ1-1, with a tentative D call TRBD1 (6 bases). This CDR3 is 14 amino acids long. Germline V gene data show CDR1 as DFQATT and CDR2 as SNEGSKA (reference sequence). V was pared by 3 bases and J by 0 bases, with 11 bases between.